The rows below give T cell receptor beta chains drawn from one sample of a study of blood T cell repertoires in COVID-19. Sequenced by immunoSEQ multiplex PCR; TCRdb stores in-frame clones only, minus some. The table has about 270,000 clones, roughly 88% seen once. The sample taken for sequencing was PBMCs or T cells enriched from blood (not recorded which). These receptor sequences come from a woman younger than 45 who had recovered from COVID-19. CDR3s include the opening cysteine and the closing phenylalanine or tryptophan. Each record gives: D gene, J gene, V gene, clone size, CDR3 protein, CDR3 DNA. D genes are given only for firm matches. The size entry is marked missing in some rows and otherwise reads once, few, many or a size class.

D gene: TRBD1
J gene: TRBJ2-7
V gene: TRBV27
clone size: few
CDR3 protein: CASSFGRGTGTYEQYF
CDR3 DNA: TGTGCCAGCAGTTTCGGTAGGGGGACAGGGACCTACGAGCAGTACTTC

D gene: TRBD1
J gene: TRBJ2-2
V gene: TRBV27
clone size: NA
CDR3 protein: CASSFNRGRFGELFF
CDR3 DNA: TGTGCCAGCAGTTTCAACAGGGGGCGCTTTGGGGAGCTGTTTTTT

D gene: NA
J gene: TRBJ1-2
V gene: TRBV7-6
clone size: NA
CDR3 protein: CASSSGQFGNYGYTF
CDR3 DNA: TGTGCCAGCAGCTCCGGACAGTTCGGTAACTATGGCTACACCTTC

D gene: TRBD1
J gene: TRBJ1-2
V gene: TRBV5-1
clone size: NA
CDR3 protein: CASSPGTDYNYGYTF
CDR3 DNA: TGCGCCAGCAGCCCCGGGACAGATTATAACTATGGCTACACCTTC

D gene: TRBD1
J gene: TRBJ2-7
V gene: TRBV3-1/TRBV3-2
clone size: NA
CDR3 protein: CASSEGTADHYEQYF
CDR3 DNA: TGTGCCAGCAGCGAGGGGACAGCCGACCACTACGAGCAGTACTTC

D gene: TRBD2
J gene: TRBJ2-5
V gene: TRBV10-2
clone size: NA
CDR3 protein: CASSEGWGSGVETQYF
CDR3 DNA: TGCGCCAGCAGTGAGGGGTGGGGCAGCGGGGTAGAGACCCAGTACTTC

D gene: NA
J gene: TRBJ1-1
V gene: TRBV11-3
clone size: NA
CDR3 protein: CASSLEGWGSEAFF
CDR3 DNA: TGTGCCAGCAGCTTAGAGGGGTGGGGCTCTGAAGCTTTCTTT

D gene: TRBD1
J gene: TRBJ1-3
V gene: TRBV7-9
clone size: NA
CDR3 protein: CASTSRGRGGNTIYF
CDR3 DNA: TGTGCCAGCACCTCCAGGGGGCGCGGTGGAAACACCATATATTTT

D gene: NA
J gene: TRBJ1-1
V gene: TRBV18
clone size: NA
CDR3 protein: CASSPGTQGEAFF
CDR3 DNA: TGTGCCAGCTCACCGGGCACACAGGGTGAAGCTTTCTTT

D gene: TRBD1
J gene: TRBJ1-1
V gene: TRBV19
clone size: NA
CDR3 protein: CASSKVGGGGGTEAFF
CDR3 DNA: TGTGCCAGTAGTAAAGTAGGGGGCGGAGGTGGGACTGAAGCTTTCTTT

D gene: NA
J gene: TRBJ2-3
V gene: TRBV7-9
clone size: NA
CDR3 protein: CASSLAEGDTQYF
CDR3 DNA: TGTGCCAGCAGCTTAGCCGAGGGTGATACGCAGTATTTT

D gene: NA
J gene: TRBJ1-2
V gene: TRBV28
clone size: NA
CDR3 protein: CASRPTGDYGYTF
CDR3 DNA: TGTGCCAGCCGCCCTACAGGTGACTATGGCTACACCTTC

D gene: TRBD1
J gene: TRBJ1-2
V gene: TRBV7-2
clone size: few
CDR3 protein: CASSTGTVRSYTF
CDR3 DNA: TGTGCCAGCAGCACCGGGACAGTTCGAAGCTACACCTTC

D gene: NA
J gene: TRBJ2-2
V gene: TRBV9
clone size: NA
CDR3 protein: CASSVEGGPGELFF
CDR3 DNA: TGTGCCAGCAGCGTAGAAGGGGGACCCGGGGAGCTGTTTTTT

D gene: TRBD1
J gene: TRBJ1-1
V gene: TRBV5-1
clone size: NA
CDR3 protein: CASSERGTGRGVTEAFF
CDR3 DNA: TGCGCCAGCAGCGAACGTGGGACAGGGAGAGGGGTCACTGAAGCTTTCTTT

D gene: NA
J gene: TRBJ1-2
V gene: TRBV7-9
clone size: few
CDR3 protein: CASSPGRGVGYTF
CDR3 DNA: TGTGCCAGCAGCCCTGGGAGGGGGGTTGGCTACACCTTC

D gene: NA
J gene: TRBJ2-7
V gene: TRBV11-3
clone size: NA
CDR3 protein: CASSDGLADEQYF
CDR3 DNA: TGTGCCAGCAGCGACGGGCTAGCTGACGAGCAGTACTTC

D gene: TRBD1
J gene: TRBJ1-1
V gene: TRBV10-3
clone size: NA
CDR3 protein: CAISMDRSNTEAFF
CDR3 DNA: TGTGCCATCAGTATGGACAGGAGTAACACTGAAGCTTTCTTT

D gene: NA
J gene: TRBJ1-1
V gene: TRBV27
clone size: NA
CDR3 protein: CASSSTNRNTEAFF
CDR3 DNA: TGTGCCAGCAGCTCGACTAATAGGAACACTGAAGCTTTCTTT

D gene: TRBD1
J gene: TRBJ2-5
V gene: TRBV7-9
clone size: NA
CDR3 protein: CASSVLQGARETQYF
CDR3 DNA: TGTGCCAGCAGCGTACTACAGGGGGCACGGGAGACCCAGTACTTC

D gene: TRBD2
J gene: TRBJ2-2
V gene: TRBV28
clone size: NA
CDR3 protein: CASSLSGGAEGELFF
CDR3 DNA: TGTGCCAGCAGTTTAAGCGGGGGGGCAGAAGGGGAGCTGTTTTTT

D gene: TRBD1
J gene: TRBJ1-2
V gene: TRBV30
clone size: once
CDR3 protein: CAWRGTGSHYGYTF
CDR3 DNA: TGTGCCTGGAGGGGGACAGGGAGTCACTATGGCTACACCTTC

D gene: NA
J gene: TRBJ2-2
V gene: TRBV21-1
clone size: once
CDR3 protein: CASTHLPASGGTTGELFF
CDR3 DNA: TGTGCCAGCACCCACCTGCCGGCTAGCGGGGGAACAACCGGGGAGCTGTTTTTT

D gene: NA
J gene: TRBJ1-2
V gene: TRBV6-4
clone size: NA
CDR3 protein: CASSDVAFTPYGYTF
CDR3 DNA: TGTGCCAGCAGTGACGTGGCTTTCACACCATATGGCTACACCTTC

D gene: NA
J gene: TRBJ1-2
V gene: TRBV7-9
clone size: NA
CDR3 protein: CASGGDANYGYTF
CDR3 DNA: TGTGCCAGCGGGGGCGATGCTAACTATGGCTACACCTTC

D gene: NA
J gene: TRBJ1-1
V gene: TRBV6-6
clone size: NA
CDR3 protein: CASSYAPTGSEAFF
CDR3 DNA: TGTGCCAGCAGTTACGCGCCAACAGGGTCTGAAGCTTTCTTT

D gene: NA
J gene: TRBJ1-6
V gene: TRBV6-5
clone size: NA
CDR3 protein: CASRSWAVSSPLHF
CDR3 DNA: TGTGCCAGCAGGTCTTGGGCAGTGAGTTCACCCCTCCACTTT

D gene: NA
J gene: TRBJ2-1
V gene: TRBV10-2
clone size: NA
CDR3 protein: CASSEQLAHEQFF
CDR3 DNA: TGCGCCAGCAGCGAGCAACTAGCCCATGAGCAGTTCTTC

D gene: NA
J gene: TRBJ2-4
V gene: TRBV12-3/TRBV12-4
clone size: NA
CDR3 protein: CASLDWGENIQYF
CDR3 DNA: TGTGCCAGCCTAGACTGGGGAGAAAACATTCAGTACTTC

D gene: NA
J gene: TRBJ1-1
V gene: TRBV12-3/TRBV12-4
clone size: NA
CDR3 protein: CASSLVSGAEAFF
CDR3 DNA: TGTGCCAGCAGTTTAGTTTCCGGGGCTGAAGCTTTCTTT

D gene: NA
J gene: TRBJ2-7
V gene: TRBV13
clone size: NA
CDR3 protein: CASSLVPYGGLGYEQYF
CDR3 DNA: TGTGCCAGCAGCTTAGTCCCCTACGGAGGATTGGGGTACGAGCAGTACTTC

D gene: TRBD2
J gene: TRBJ2-2
V gene: TRBV7-2
clone size: NA
CDR3 protein: CASSLGGRDTGELFF
CDR3 DNA: TGTGCCAGCAGCTTGGGCGGGAGAGACACCGGGGAGCTGTTTTTT

D gene: NA
J gene: TRBJ2-7
V gene: TRBV27
clone size: NA
CDR3 protein: CASSSDMYEQYF
CDR3 DNA: TGTGCCAGCAGTTCCGACATGTACGAGCAGTACTTC

D gene: NA
J gene: TRBJ2-7
V gene: TRBV20-1
clone size: NA
CDR3 protein: CSASQAATYEQYF
CDR3 DNA: TGCAGTGCTAGTCAAGCGGCTACCTACGAGCAGTACTTC

D gene: TRBD1
J gene: TRBJ1-5
V gene: TRBV7-9
clone size: NA
CDR3 protein: CASGVGSGDRGINQPQHF
CDR3 DNA: TGTGCCAGCGGTGTCGGCTCGGGGGACAGGGGGATCAATCAGCCCCAGCATTTT

D gene: TRBD2
J gene: TRBJ2-3
V gene: TRBV5-1
clone size: NA
CDR3 protein: CASSPLADISTDTQYF
CDR3 DNA: TGCGCCAGCAGCCCGCTAGCGGACATAAGCACAGATACGCAGTATTTT

D gene: TRBD2
J gene: TRBJ2-2
V gene: TRBV2
clone size: NA
CDR3 protein: CASREVAGSNTGELFF
CDR3 DNA: TGTGCCAGCAGGGAAGTAGCGGGATCGAACACCGGGGAGCTGTTTTTT

D gene: TRBD2
J gene: TRBJ2-7
V gene: TRBV27
clone size: NA
CDR3 protein: CASSPESGGYEQYF
CDR3 DNA: TGTGCCAGCAGCCCGGAGTCGGGGGGCTACGAGCAGTACTTC

D gene: TRBD1
J gene: TRBJ2-7
V gene: TRBV7-3
clone size: NA
CDR3 protein: CASSLNPGQFYEQYF
CDR3 DNA: TGTGCCAGCAGCCTAAATCCGGGACAGTTCTACGAGCAGTACTTC

D gene: TRBD2
J gene: TRBJ2-1
V gene: TRBV5-1
clone size: few
CDR3 protein: CASSFLTSGTYNEQFF
CDR3 DNA: TGCGCCAGCAGCTTCCTGACTAGCGGGACCTACAATGAGCAGTTCTTC

D gene: TRBD1
J gene: TRBJ2-1
V gene: TRBV5-1
clone size: NA
CDR3 protein: CASSSGQGANEQFF
CDR3 DNA: TGCGCCAGCAGCTCGGGACAGGGGGCGAATGAGCAGTTCTTC

D gene: TRBD2
J gene: TRBJ2-3
V gene: TRBV28
clone size: NA
CDR3 protein: CASSPAGTTTDTQYF
CDR3 DNA: TGTGCCAGCAGTCCTGCCGGGACTACCACAGATACGCAGTATTTT

D gene: NA
J gene: TRBJ2-3
V gene: TRBV27
clone size: NA
CDR3 protein: CASSRPPTSYSTDTQYF
CDR3 DNA: TGTGCCAGCAGTCGGCCCCCGACCAGCTACAGTACGGATACGCAGTATTTT

D gene: TRBD2
J gene: TRBJ2-2
V gene: TRBV7-3
clone size: NA
CDR3 protein: CASSKTGTTSHRGELFF
CDR3 DNA: TGTGCCAGCAGCAAAACCGGGACTACTAGCCACCGAGGGGAGCTGTTTTTT

D gene: TRBD2
J gene: TRBJ2-5
V gene: TRBV2
clone size: NA
CDR3 protein: CASSEALGVAGGPEETQYF
CDR3 DNA: TGTGCCAGCAGTGAAGCGCTTGGGGTAGCGGGAGGGCCGGAAGAGACCCAGTACTTC

D gene: NA
J gene: TRBJ2-5
V gene: TRBV7-3
clone size: NA
CDR3 protein: CASSLRRGETQYF
CDR3 DNA: TGTGCCAGCAGCTTAAGAAGGGGAGAGACCCAGTACTTC

D gene: NA
J gene: TRBJ1-3
V gene: TRBV7-2
clone size: NA
CDR3 protein: CASSLTTSLIDSGNTIYF
CDR3 DNA: TGTGCCAGCAGCTTAACTACCTCCTTGATTGACTCTGGAAACACCATATATTTT

D gene: TRBD1
J gene: TRBJ1-5
V gene: TRBV5-6
clone size: few
CDR3 protein: CASSLTGTARNQPQHF
CDR3 DNA: TGTGCCAGCAGCTTGACAGGGACAGCTCGCAATCAGCCCCAGCATTTT